Listed below are T cell receptor beta chains from one sample, sequenced in a study of cytomegalovirus exposure and HLA in healthy donors. TCRdb's table, derived via immunoSEQ multiplex PCR, lists solely in-frame clones and lacks some. This sample yields about 130,000 clones, of which about 8.5% are seen a single time; 5% to 6% belongs to the top ten. The sequenced sample consisted of PBMCs. Every receptor here comes from a middle-aged man in good health and CMV-seronegative. CDR3s include the opening cysteine and the closing phenylalanine or tryptophan. Each record gives: V gene, D gene, J gene, clone size, CDR3 DNA, CDR3 protein. The D gene is left open where the match is weak. Not every row has a clone size; where given, it reads once, few, many or a size class.

>TRBV21-1|-|TRBJ2-2|-
TGTGCCGGGGTAACTAGCGTCGGAAGGTCCGGGGAGCTGTTTTTT
CAGVTSVGRSGELFF
>TRBV6-4|TRBD2|TRBJ2-1|-
TGTGCCAGCAGTGACCCTACTAGCGCCCACAATGAGCAGTTCTTC
CASSDPTSAHNEQFF
>TRBV18|TRBD1|TRBJ1-1|few
TGTGCCAGCTCACCACTCCGACAGGGTAACACTGAAGCTTTCTTT
CASSPLRQGNTEAFF
>TRBV6-5|TRBD1|TRBJ1-5|-
TGTGCCAGCCTGACAGGGGCCAATCAGCCCCAGCATTTT
CASLTGANQPQHF
>TRBV19|-|TRBJ1-1|few
TGTGCCTCTCTCCCCCGGGGGGACACTGAAGCTTTCTTT
CASLPRGDTEAFF
>TRBV2|TRBD2|TRBJ2-7|-
TGTGCCAGCAGTCAAGCGGGGGGGGCCTACGAGCAGTACTTC
CASSQAGGAYEQYF
>TRBV29-1|-|TRBJ1-5|few
TGCAGCGTTGGAAGCTATAATCAGCCCCAGCATTTT
CSVGSYNQPQHF
>TRBV4-2|TRBD2|TRBJ2-3|few
TGTGCCAGCAGCCTAACGCGGGGGGGCCAGGTAGATACGCAGTATTTT
CASSLTRGGQVDTQYF
>TRBV27|TRBD1|TRBJ1-2|few
TGTGCCAGCAGACAGATCCGGGACAGGGGGGCCGCTAACTATGGCTACACCTTC
CASRQIRDRGAANYGYTF
>TRBV6-1|-|TRBJ1-5|few
TGTGCCAGCCCCCGCCGGACTAGCGATCAGCCCCAGCATTTT
CASPRRTSDQPQHF
>TRBV10-3|-|TRBJ2-6|-
TGTGCCATCGGTGGAACGAGGTCCGGGGCCAACGTCCTGACTTTC
CAIGGTRSGANVLTF
>TRBV27|-|TRBJ1-5|few
TGTGCCAGCAGTTTATCGACTACGGATCAGCCCCAGCATTTT
CASSLSTTDQPQHF
>TRBV11-2|-|TRBJ1-6|few
TGTGCCAGCAGCACTACCCAGGGTGGGAATTCACCCCTCCACTTT
CASSTTQGGNSPLHF
>TRBV6-5|TRBD1|TRBJ2-7|few
TGTGCCAGCAGTTCCCGGACAGGAAGCTACGAGCAGTACTTC
CASSSRTGSYEQYF
>TRBV21-1|-|TRBJ2-1|-
-
CARRKRDRVGGGNEQFF
>TRBV11-3|-|TRBJ2-3|few
TGTGCCAGCAGCCCGGGACTTAGCACAGATACGCAGTATTTT
CASSPGLSTDTQYF
>TRBV19|TRBD2|TRBJ2-1|-
TGTGCCATCACTCTAGCGGGGCAGGATGAGCAGTTCTTC
CAITLAGQDEQFF
>TRBV7-9|-|TRBJ1-3|few
TGTGCCAGCAGTCATAGCCCCGACTCTGGAAACACCATATATTTT
CASSHSPDSGNTIYF
>TRBV6-1|TRBD1|TRBJ2-7|-
TGTGCCAGCACTAGCAGGGACAGGGGCTCCTACGAGCAGTACTTC
CASTSRDRGSYEQYF
>TRBV5-1|TRBD2|TRBJ2-1|-
TGCGCCAGCAGCTTACGACTAGCGGGGGGGCCAGCTCGGAATGAGCAGTTCTTC
CASSLRLAGGPARNEQFF
>TRBV7-2|TRBD2|TRBJ2-3|few
TGTGCCAGCACCCCAGAGGCGGGGGGAGACGTGAATACGCAGTATTTT
CASTPEAGGDVNTQYF
>TRBV27|TRBD2|TRBJ2-2|few
TGTGCCAGCAGAAACCCGGGACTAGCGGGGGGGAACACCGGGGAGCTGTTTTTT
CASRNPGLAGGNTGELFF
>TRBV7-9|TRBD1|TRBJ2-1|-
TGTGCCAGCAGCTTGACAGGGATAAAAGCAACCGCCTACAATGAGCAGTTCTTC
CASSLTGIKATAYNEQFF
>TRBV27|-|TRBJ1-5|-
TGTGCCAGCAGTTCGGGTGGGGGGATCAATCAGCCCCAGCATTTT
CASSSGGGINQPQHF
>TRBV19|TRBD2|TRBJ2-1|-
TGTGCCAGTAGTAGGGCTAGCGGGGGACTCAATGAGCAGTTCTTC
CASSRASGGLNEQFF
>TRBV6-5|-|TRBJ1-3|-
TGTGCCAGCAGTTACTCCCGTGACAGGGGAAACACCATATATTTT
CASSYSRDRGNTIYF
>TRBV6-5|-|TRBJ2-3|few
TGTGCCAGCAGTTACTCCGGGACAGATACGCAGTATTTT
CASSYSGTDTQYF
>TRBV27|-|TRBJ1-3|-
TGTGCCAGCGGCGCCTCGGGGATCCCATCTGGAAACACCATATATTTT
CASGASGIPSGNTIYF
>TRBV29-1|-|TRBJ1-1|-
TGCAGCGTTGGAAGACAAACGAACACTGAAGCTTTCTTT
CSVGRQTNTEAFF